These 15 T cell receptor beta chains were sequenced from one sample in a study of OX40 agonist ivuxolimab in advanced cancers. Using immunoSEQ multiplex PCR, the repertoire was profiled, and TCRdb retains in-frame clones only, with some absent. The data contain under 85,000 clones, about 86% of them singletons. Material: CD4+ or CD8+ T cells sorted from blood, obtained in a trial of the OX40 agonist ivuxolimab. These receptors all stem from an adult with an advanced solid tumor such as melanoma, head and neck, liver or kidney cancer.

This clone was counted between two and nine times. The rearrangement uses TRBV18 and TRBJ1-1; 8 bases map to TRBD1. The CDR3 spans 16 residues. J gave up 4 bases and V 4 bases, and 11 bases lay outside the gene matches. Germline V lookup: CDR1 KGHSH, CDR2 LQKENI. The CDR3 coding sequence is TGTGCCAGCTCACGAAGGGGACAGGAGAGCATCACTGAAGCTTTCTTT. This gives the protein CASSRRGQESITEAFF.

In nucleotides, the CDR3 is TGTGCCAGCAGCTTGGACGCCAGGGCCCCTATTTACGAGCAGTACTTC. Translated, it gives CASSLDARAPIYEQYF. The chain has TRBV5-6 and TRBJ2-7; possible D gene TRBD1, 5 bases. Germline lookup yields CDR1 SGHDT and CDR2 YYEEEE. The CDR3 totals 16 residues. The V end lost 0 bases, the J end lost 4 bases, and 17 bases lay between the germline ends.

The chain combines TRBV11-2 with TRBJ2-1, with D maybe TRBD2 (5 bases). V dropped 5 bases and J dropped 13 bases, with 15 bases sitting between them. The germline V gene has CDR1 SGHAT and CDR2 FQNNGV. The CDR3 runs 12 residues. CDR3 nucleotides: TGTGCCAGCAGCGAGGGTCCCTCCCTACAGTTCTTC. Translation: CASSEGPSLQFF. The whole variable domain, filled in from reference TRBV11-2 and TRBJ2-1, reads EAGVAQSPRYKIIEKRQSVAFWCNPISGHATLYWYQQILGQGPKLLIQFQNNGVVDDSQLPKDRFSAERLKGVDSTLKIQPAKLEDSAVYLCASSEGPSLQFFGPGTRLTVL.

The CDR3 region is CASSPDTDTQYF. Written as DNA, the CDR3 is TGTGCCAGCAGCCCAGACACAGATACGCAGTATTTT. The rearrangement joins TRBV7-2 to TRBJ2-3; no firm D call. In germline, CDR1 is SGHTA, CDR2 FQGNSA. The CDR3 is 12 residues long. V lost 5 bases to trimming and J lost 2 bases, with 5 bases between them.

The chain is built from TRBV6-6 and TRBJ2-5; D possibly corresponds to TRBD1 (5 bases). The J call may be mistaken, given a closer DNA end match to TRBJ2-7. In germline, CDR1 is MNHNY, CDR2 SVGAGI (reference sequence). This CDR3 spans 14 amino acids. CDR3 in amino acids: CASSYSQGTYEQYF. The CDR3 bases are TGTGCCAGCAGTTACTCCCAGGGAACCTACGAGCAGTACTTC.

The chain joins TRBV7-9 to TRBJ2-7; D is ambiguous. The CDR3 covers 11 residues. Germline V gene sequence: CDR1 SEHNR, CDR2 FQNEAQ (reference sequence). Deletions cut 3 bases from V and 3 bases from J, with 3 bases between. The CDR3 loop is CASSLHYEQYF. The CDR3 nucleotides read TGTGCCAGCAGCTTGCACTACGAGCAGTACTTC.

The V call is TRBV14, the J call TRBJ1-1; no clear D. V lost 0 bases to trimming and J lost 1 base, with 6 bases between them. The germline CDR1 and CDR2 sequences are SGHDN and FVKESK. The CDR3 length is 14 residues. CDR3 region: CASSQDRGNTEAFF. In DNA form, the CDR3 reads TGTGCCAGCAGCCAAGATCGCGGGAACACTGAAGCTTTCTTT.

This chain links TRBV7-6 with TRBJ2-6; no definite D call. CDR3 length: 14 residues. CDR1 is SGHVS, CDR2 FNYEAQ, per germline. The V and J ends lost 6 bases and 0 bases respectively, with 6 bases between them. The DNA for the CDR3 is TGTGCCAGCAGACAGAGCTCTGGGGCCAACGTCCTGACTTTC. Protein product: CASRQSSGANVLTF.

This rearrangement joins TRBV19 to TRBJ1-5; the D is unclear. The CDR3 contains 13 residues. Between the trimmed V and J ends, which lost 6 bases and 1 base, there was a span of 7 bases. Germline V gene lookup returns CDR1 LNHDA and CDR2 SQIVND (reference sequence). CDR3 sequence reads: CASSQASNQPQHF. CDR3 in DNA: TGTGCCAGTAGCCAGGCGAGCAATCAGCCCCAGCATTTT.

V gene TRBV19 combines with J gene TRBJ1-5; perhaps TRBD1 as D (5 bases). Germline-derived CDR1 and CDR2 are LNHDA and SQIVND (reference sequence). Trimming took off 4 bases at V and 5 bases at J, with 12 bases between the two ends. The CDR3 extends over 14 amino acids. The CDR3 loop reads CASSRDDRDQPQHF. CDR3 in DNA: TGTGCCAGTAGTAGAGACGACAGAGATCAGCCCCAGCATTTT.

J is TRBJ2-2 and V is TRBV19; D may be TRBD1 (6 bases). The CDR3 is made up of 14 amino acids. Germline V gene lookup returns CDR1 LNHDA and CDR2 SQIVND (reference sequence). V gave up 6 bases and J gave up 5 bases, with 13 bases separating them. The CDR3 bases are TGTGCCAGTAGAAAGGGGGAAGGTACCGGGGAGCTGTTTTTT. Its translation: CASRKGEGTGELFF.

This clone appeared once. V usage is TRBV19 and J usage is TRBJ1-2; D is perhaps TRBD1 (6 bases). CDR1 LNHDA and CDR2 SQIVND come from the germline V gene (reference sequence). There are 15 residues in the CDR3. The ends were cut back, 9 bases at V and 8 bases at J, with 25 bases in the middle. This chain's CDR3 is CASSDARGRLRGYTF. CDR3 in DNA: TGTGCCAGCAGTGATGCTCGGGGGCGGTTGAGAGGCTACACCTTC.

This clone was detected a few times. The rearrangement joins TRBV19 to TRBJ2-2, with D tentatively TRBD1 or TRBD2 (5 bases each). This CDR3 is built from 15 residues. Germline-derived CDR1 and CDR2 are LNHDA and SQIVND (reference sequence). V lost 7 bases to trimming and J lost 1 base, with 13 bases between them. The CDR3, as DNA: TGTGCCAGTACCCCGGGACCCTGGAACACCGGGGAGCTGTTTTTT. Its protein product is CASTPGPWNTGELFF.

CDR3 residues: CASSQGGGAEAFF. The CDR3 coding sequence is TGTGCCAGCAGCCAAGGAGGTGGGGCTGAAGCTTTCTTT. The gene calls are TRBV4-2 and TRBJ1-1; D ambiguous. Deletions cut 1 base from V and 6 bases from J, with 9 bases between. The length of the CDR3 is 13 residues. CDR1 and CDR2 (germline): LGHNA, YNFKEQ.

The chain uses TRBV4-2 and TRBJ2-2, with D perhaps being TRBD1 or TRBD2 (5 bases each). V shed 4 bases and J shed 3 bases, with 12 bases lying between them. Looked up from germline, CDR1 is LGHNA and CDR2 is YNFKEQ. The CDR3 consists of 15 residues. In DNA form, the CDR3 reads TGTGCCAGCAGCCTGGCTGTGGGGGACACCGGGGAGCTGTTTTTT. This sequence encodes CASSLAVGDTGELFF.